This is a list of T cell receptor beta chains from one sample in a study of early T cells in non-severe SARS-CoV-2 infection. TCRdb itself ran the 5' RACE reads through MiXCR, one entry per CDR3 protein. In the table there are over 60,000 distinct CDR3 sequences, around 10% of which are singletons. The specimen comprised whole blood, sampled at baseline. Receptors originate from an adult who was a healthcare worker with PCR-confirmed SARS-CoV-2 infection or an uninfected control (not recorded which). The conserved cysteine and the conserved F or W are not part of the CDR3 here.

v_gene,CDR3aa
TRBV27,ASSLFGADTQY
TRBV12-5,ASGIRVNTEAF
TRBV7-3,ASSTTAGRTDTQY
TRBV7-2,ASSSRQGGLGNTEAF
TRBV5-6,ASSAPGLAGDTDTQY
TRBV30,AWSTGLLPVYEQY
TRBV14,ASSPISRQGDTEAF
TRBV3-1,ASTPEGTSYGYT
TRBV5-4,ASSRPDGGDWDTQY
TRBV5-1,ASSNSLQGGTDTQY
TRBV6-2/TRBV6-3,ASSYSLLQATYGYT
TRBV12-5,ASGLPTDRAEQF
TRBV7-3,ASSLTLAGSRDTQY
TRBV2,ASSRRNTDTQY
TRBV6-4,ASSPAGGANEQF
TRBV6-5,ASSYSRGAHGYT
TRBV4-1,ASSPGQFATNEKLF
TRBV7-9,ASSSTGATNEKLF
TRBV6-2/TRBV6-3,ASSSQITFGNTIY
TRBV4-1,ASSRGTAEETQY
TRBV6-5,ASTISWGSRNEQF
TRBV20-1,SASSLGELF
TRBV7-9,ASSHLNQPQH
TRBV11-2,ASSPGAVGELF
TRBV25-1,ASSDWGRGNTIY
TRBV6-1,ASIYLRDRPYGYT
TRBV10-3,AISEGGQTYEQY
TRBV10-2,ASSPTLSGELF
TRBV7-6,ASSSSGGRVLH
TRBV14,ASSSRISIYEQY
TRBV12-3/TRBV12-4,ASSLAGSGYT
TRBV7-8,ASSLGQESYEQY
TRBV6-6,ASSYDSDQPQH
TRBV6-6,ASSYSPEGGSGNTIY
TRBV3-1,ASSQGLIRDTEAF
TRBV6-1,ASRLAQGGGPTAF
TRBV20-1,SARAAGDTQY
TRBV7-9,ASIQGSSDTQY
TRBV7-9,ASSRGVAGVEQY
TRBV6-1,ASSEARGSAGNTIY
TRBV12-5,ASGFDRSNEQF
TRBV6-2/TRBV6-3,ASRASGGSTQY
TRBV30,AWSEVGADTEAF
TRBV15,ATSSLRQGLGYGYT
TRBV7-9,ASSRDYRGTTAF
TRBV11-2,ASSRRDREPDTQY
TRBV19,ASSLSRGHQPQH
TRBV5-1,ASSLSGGKMNTEAF
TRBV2,ASSEEGITEAF
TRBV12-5,ASESLSGSYNEQF
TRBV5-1,ASSLEQGGTDTQY
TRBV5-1,ASSSDGYNQPQH
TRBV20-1,SARDPSGAGDTQY
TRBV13,ASSLVVGGEQY
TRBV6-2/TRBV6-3,ASSYYGQGAYEQY